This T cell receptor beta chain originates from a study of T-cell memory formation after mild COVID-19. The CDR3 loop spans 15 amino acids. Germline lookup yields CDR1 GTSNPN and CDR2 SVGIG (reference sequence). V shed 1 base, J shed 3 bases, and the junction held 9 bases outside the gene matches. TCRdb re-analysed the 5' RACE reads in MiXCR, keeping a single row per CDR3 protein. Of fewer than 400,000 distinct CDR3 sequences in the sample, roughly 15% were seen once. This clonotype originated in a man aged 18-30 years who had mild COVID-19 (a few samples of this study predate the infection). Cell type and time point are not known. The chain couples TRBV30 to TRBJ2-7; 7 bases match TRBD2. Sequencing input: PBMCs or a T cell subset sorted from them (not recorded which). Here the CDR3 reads CAWSGPRGGLYEQYF. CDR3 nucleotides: TGTGCCTGGAGTGGCCCCCGCGGGGGACTCTACGAGCAGTACTTC.